This TCR beta chain was sequenced in a study of T cells after yellow fever vaccination (dated by TCRdb to about 2019). A note on the overall study: The SMART-Seq v4 Ultra Low Input RNA kit was used to prepare libraries from fractions with low cell numbers. Two healthy male donors made up the cohort, one aged 18 to 30 years and the other aged 30 to 40 years. Blood was drawn at multiple timepoints before and after primary and secondary immunization, with bulk PBMC replicates and cell subsets isolated. To follow T-cell clones before and after both primary and booster YFV17D yellow fever vaccination, bulk TCR alpha and beta repertoires underwent longitudinal sequencing.

This clonotype has at least ten counts. It lacks a known antigen. It has no much larger one-base neighbor in the sample; base qualities were not kept. What this sample's treatment or condition label stands for: live attenuated yellow fever vaccine strain. Two biological replicates of bulk PBMCs were collected at each blood-draw timepoint. PBMCs were isolated from peripheral blood using a standard Ficoll-Paque protocol. TriZol was used to extract RNA from bulk PBMCs, CD4 and CD8 fractions, and dextramer-positive and dextramer-negative fractions. Broader findings and caveats from the paper: The study included only two donors, which limits how far the findings can be generalized. The secondary T-cell response was weaker than the primary response but faster, peaking on day 5 instead of day 15. A small share of clonotypes was detected in both CD4 and CD8 compartments, with the overlap likely arising from convergent recombination. Most clones expanded after primary vaccination were re-detected after the booster (almost 98% of CD4 and approximately 89% of CD8), suggesting broad memory maintenance. FACS-sorted repertoires could contain abundant contaminating clonotypes from the bulk population, so computational filtering was required.

TCR cDNA was made using 5'RACE template switching, a step that added a universal primer site and unique molecular identifiers. Priming for cDNA synthesis came from both the TCR alpha and TCR beta constant segments. Library amplification used two PCR steps, and the second PCR step added sample barcodes and sequencing adapters. Sequencing of the libraries was done on either Illumina HiSeq 2500 (2x100 bp) or NovaSeq (2x150 bp). The original methods were these. Reads were demultiplexed and collapsed into UMI consensus sequences with MIGEC, and V(D)J alignment was performed with MiXCR. Vaccine-responding clonotypes were identified with edgeR using replicate PBMC samples, with FDR below 0.01 and a log2 fold change above 5 up to day 15 being required. Each bulk clonotype received a CD4 or CD8 identity based on whether the sequenced CD4 or CD8 repertoire contained that clonotype at higher abundance. TCRdb trimmed the raw reads at Q25, called clones with MiXCR and kept productive beta chains. Rows with a matching CDR3 protein are joined into one entry that keeps the most common DNA and genes. V and J calls and clone size were set by TCRdb, not the authors. For this sample there are just under 600,000 distinct CDR3 sequences; less than 15% appear just once. Together, the top ten hold 11% to 15% of the sample.

V and J lose 4 bases and 0 bases, and a span of 7 bases separates them. CDR1 and CDR2, per the germline V gene, are SQVTM and ANQGSEA. There are 13 amino acids in the CDR3, from cysteine to phenylalanine inclusive. Left in the record is the CDR3 DNA by itself, 39 bases read in frame from the first base. The chain is assembled from TRBV29-1 and TRBJ1-3, with the D gene call left open. Sequenced here: PBMCs, sampled on the day of the yellow fever booster vaccination. This sequence was found in a man aged 30-40 years who received the YFV17D yellow fever vaccine. The nucleotides are TGCAGCGTTGGGACTGACTCTGGAAACACCATATATTTT. Its protein product is CSVGTDSGNTIYF.